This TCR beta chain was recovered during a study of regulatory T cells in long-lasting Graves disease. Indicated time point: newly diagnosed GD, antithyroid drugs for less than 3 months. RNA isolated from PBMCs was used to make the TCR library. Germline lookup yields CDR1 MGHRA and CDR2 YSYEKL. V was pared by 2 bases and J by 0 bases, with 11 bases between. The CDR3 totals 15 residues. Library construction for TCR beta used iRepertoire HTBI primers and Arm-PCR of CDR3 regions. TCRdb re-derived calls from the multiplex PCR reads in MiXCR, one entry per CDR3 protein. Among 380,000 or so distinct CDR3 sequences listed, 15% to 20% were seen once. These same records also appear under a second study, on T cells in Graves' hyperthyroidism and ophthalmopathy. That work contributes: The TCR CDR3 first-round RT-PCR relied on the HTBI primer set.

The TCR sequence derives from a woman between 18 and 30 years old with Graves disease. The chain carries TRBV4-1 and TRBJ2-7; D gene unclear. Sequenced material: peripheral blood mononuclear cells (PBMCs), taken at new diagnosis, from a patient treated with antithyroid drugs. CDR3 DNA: TGCGCCAGCAGCCAAACACAGACGAACTCCTACGAGCAGTACTTC. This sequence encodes CASSQTQTNSYEQYF.